This T cell receptor beta chain originates from a study of molecular identifiers for immune sequencing clone quantification listed by TCRdb under 2018. Context from the whole study: For a replicate experiment, the RNA from either around 20,000 or 100,000 naive CD8 T cells was divided into five aliquots, and four of those aliquots went on to sequencing. This methods study used CD8 T cells to benchmark TCR RNA copy counting and molecular-identifier clustering-based TCR repertoire sequencing (MIDCIRS). Findings and caveats that apply to the study as a whole: Modeling estimated about 3.3 recovered TCR RNA copies per cell, compared with about ten by digital PCR, which implies about 32% capture efficiency. A single cell's worth of spiked-in Jurkat TCR RNA was reported detectable even among approximately 930,000 naive CD8 T cells. The naive libraries included spiked-in Jurkat TCR RNA (fewer than eleven copies' worth), and this RNA is not part of the donor repertoire. In CMV-specific effector cells, clones with more than 20 RNA copies accounted for over 97% of molecules, whereas in naive cells such clones accounted for under 1%. Identical TCR molecules sharing a barcode could cause highly expanded clone sizes to be underestimated. When barcode sub-clustering was not used, chimeric consensus sequences inflated TCR diversity, with chimeras reaching as high as 47%.

To prepare the library, PCR was applied. The instrument was an Illumina HiSeq 4000. Preparation of bulk TCR libraries followed a previously described approach, with the TCR primers listed in Table S5. Total RNA was purified with the Qiagen AllPrep DNA/RNA kit. Before analysis, reads from multiple sequencing runs of one library were combined. The paper's data handling went like this. Reads were retained only if the reads had an exact TCR constant sequence, and the retained reads were trimmed to 150 nt and grouped according to their 12-nt molecular barcodes. Within each barcode group, reads were sub-clustered at a 15% Levenshtein threshold, and quality-weighted consensus sequences were built per RNA molecule. Non-functional sequences were discarded, and so were lower-count sequences lying one edit away from another sequence. Based on fitting two negative binomial distributions, any barcode sub-cluster with under 20% of the maximum read count was discarded. TCRdb took the public reads, trimmed them with fastp at Q25, ran MiXCR for clone calling and kept in-frame beta chains. Here each entry gathers all rows of one CDR3 protein and keeps the most common genes and DNA. These V and J calls are TCRdb output, not the study's own analysis. The sample profile shows over 55,000 distinct CDR3 sequences; 15% to 20% of them were found once. Jointly, the top ten make up roughly 1.5% of the sample.

In regard to this clonotype: The clone's antigen remains unknown. No qualities accompany the bases; no much larger clone lies one base away.

Naive CD8 T cell libraries were made from roughly 18,000 to 920,000 sorted cells using 10%, 30% or 50% of purified RNA. On a BD FACSAria II, naive CD8 T cells were FACS-sorted as CD8+CD4-CCR7+CD45RA+ and collected into RLT Plus buffer. To test detection sensitivity, Jurkat RNA equivalent to roughly nine TCR copies was spiked into samples of about 19,000-1,000,000 naive CD8 T cells. Enrichment of CD8 T cells was done with RosetteSep CD8+ T Cell Enrichment Cocktail plus Ficoll-Paque, and ACK red cell lysis came afterward. Including the terminal cysteine and phenylalanine, the CDR3 comprises 13 residues. The only DNA kept is the CDR3, 39 bases in frame from the first base. Between the V and J ends, shortened by 5 bases and 4 bases respectively, the junction contains 12 bases. According to the germline V gene, CDR1 reads SGHVS and CDR2 reads FNYEAQ.

The source of this sequence is a human donor in good health. Some libraries in this study had Jurkat cell RNA spiked in. Sequenced sample: naive CD8+ T cells from blood, with Jurkat cell RNA spiked in. In the paper's terms, the cell subset or site label means: FACS-sorted CD8+CD4-CCR7+CD45RA+ naive T cells. The sequence links TRBV7-6 to TRBJ2-7; the D segment may tentatively be TRBD1 or TRBD2, each giving 5 matched bases. The CDR3 in this case is CASSLGWGYEQYF. The DNA reads as follows: TGTGCCAGCAGCCTAGGGTGGGGGTACGAGCAGTACTTC.